This T cell receptor beta chain came from a study of metastatic and nonmetastatic thyroid tumors. About the study: Where malignant and benign thyroid patients were concerned, repertoires were compared across blood and tumor or nodule tissue. Study conclusions and caveats: In blood and tumor, TCR beta diversity was reportedly significantly higher in malignant thyroid tumors than in benign nodules.

The CDR3 is 15 residues long. Between the trimmed V and J ends, which lost 3 bases and 0 bases, there was a span of 9 bases. Thyroid surgery was preceded by no treatment in any patient. This clone has a handful of counts. What it binds is not known. Original analysis: Clinicopathological groups differed in CDR3, with these differences serving to build a distant-metastasis classifier for papillary thyroid cancer. TCRdb used MiXCR to call clones anew from the PCR reads. None of the V and J calls come from the authors' own analysis; TCRdb made them. The profile shows some 6,900 clones, approximately 29% of them singletons.

Sequences were obtained from tumor tissue. This clonotype was obtained from a female donor with papillary thyroid cancer or a benign thyroid nodule (not recorded which). Some clones in this sample may be carry-over from other donors' samples. The V and J genes are TRBV12-3 or TRBV12-4 and TRBJ1-3; D is undetermined. The CDR3 sequence is CASSFQSSSGNTIYF. The CDR3 coding sequence is TGTGCCAGCAGTTTTCAGTCTAGCTCTGGAAACACCATATATTTT.